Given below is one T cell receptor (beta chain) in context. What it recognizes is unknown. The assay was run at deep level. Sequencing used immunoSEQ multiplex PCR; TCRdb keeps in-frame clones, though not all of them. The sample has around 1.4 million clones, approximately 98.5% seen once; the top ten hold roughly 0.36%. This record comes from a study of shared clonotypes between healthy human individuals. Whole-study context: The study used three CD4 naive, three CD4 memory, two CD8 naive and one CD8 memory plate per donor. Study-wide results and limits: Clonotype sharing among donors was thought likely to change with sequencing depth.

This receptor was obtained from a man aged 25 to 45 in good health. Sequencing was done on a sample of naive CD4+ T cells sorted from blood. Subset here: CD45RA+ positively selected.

CDR3 sequence: CASSGLAGVRDTQYF. CDR3 DNA: TGCGCCAGCAGCGGGCTAGCGGGAGTAAGAGATACGCAGTATTTT. This chain connects TRBV4-1 to TRBJ2-3; TRBD2 agrees at 10 bases. The CDR3 covers 15 residues. Germline V lookup: CDR1 MGHRA, CDR2 YSYEKL. V lost 5 bases to trimming and J lost 5 bases; unmatched junction nucleotides: 7.